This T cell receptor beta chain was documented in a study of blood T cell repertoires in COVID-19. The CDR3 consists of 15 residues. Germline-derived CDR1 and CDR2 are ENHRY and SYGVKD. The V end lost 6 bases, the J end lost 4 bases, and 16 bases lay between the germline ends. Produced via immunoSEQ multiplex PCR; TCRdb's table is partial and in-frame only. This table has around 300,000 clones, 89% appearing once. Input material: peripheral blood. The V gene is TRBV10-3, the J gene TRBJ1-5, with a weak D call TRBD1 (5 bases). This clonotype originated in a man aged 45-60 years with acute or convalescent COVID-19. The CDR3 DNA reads TGTGCCATCAGGTCGGGGGAGGGAGGTAATCAGCCCCAGCATTTT. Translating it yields CAIRSGEGGNQPQHF.